The 32 T cell receptor beta chains below were found in one sample sequenced in a study of tumor-infiltrating lymphocytes in localized non-small cell lung cancer. The assay was immunoSEQ multiplex PCR, and TCRdb's table has in-frame clones only and misses some. The sample contains about 14,000 clones, roughly 76% of which appear only once. Sequenced material: lung tumor tissue. The receptors were gathered from a human donor with non-small cell lung cancer.

The chain has TRBV9 and TRBJ2-5, with TRBD2 matching over 8 bases. CDR1 SGDLS and CDR2 YYNGEE come from the germline V gene. This CDR3 comprises 16 residues. Trimming at V came to 5 bases and at J to 5 bases, leaving 14 bases not matched to a gene. The DNA for the CDR3 is TGTGCCAGCAGGACCGTCAGCGGGAGAAGGGGGGAGACCCAGTACTTC. Translated, it gives CASRTVSGRRGETQYF.

The chain couples TRBV29-1 to TRBJ1-3; D is ambiguous. Trimming stripped 7 bases from V and 3 bases from J, with 16 bases between. The CDR3 has 14 residues. Germline V lookup: CDR1 SQVTM, CDR2 ANQGSEA. CDR3 protein: CSAEKHGGGNTIYF. Written as DNA, the CDR3 is TGCAGCGCCGAAAAACACGGCGGTGGAAACACCATATATTTT.

This chain links TRBV19 with TRBJ2-7, with TRBD1 matching 8 bases. CDR1 and CDR2 from the germline V gene are LNHDA and SQIVND (reference sequence). Trimming at V came to 3 bases and at J to 0 bases, leaving 7 bases not matched to a gene. CDR3 length: 16 amino acids. The CDR3 region is CASSIGGTGPSYEQYF. As DNA, the CDR3 is TGTGCCAGTAGTATTGGTGGGACAGGACCCTCCTACGAGCAGTACTTC. Combining the CDR3 with reference TRBV19 and TRBJ2-7 gives the whole variable domain DGGITQSPKYLFRKEGQNVTLSCEQNLNHDAMYWYRQDPGQGLRLIYYSQIVNDFQKGDIAEGYSVSREKKESFPLTVTSAQKNPTAFYLCASSIGGTGPSYEQYFGPGTRLTVT.

V usage is TRBV5-1 and J usage is TRBJ2-5, with a tentative D call TRBD1 (6 bases). Germline assignment: CDR1 SGHRS and CDR2 YFSETQ. The CDR3 contains 13 residues. Trimming removed 4 bases at V and 5 bases at J, with 12 bases between. The CDR3 sequence is CASSRHQGETQYF. DNA of the CDR3: TGCGCCAGCAGCCGTCACCAGGGGGAGACCCAGTACTTC.

V gene TRBV7-8 combines with J gene TRBJ1-1; 9 bases align to TRBD1. The CDR3 runs to 14 residues. Trimming at V came to 6 bases and at J to 7 bases, leaving 9 bases not matched to a gene. The germline CDR1 and CDR2 sequences are SGHVS and FQNEAQ. In DNA, the CDR3 is TGTGCCAGCAGGTGGACAGGGGAGGGGAGTGAAGCTTTCTTT. Translation gives CASRWTGEGSEAFF. The entire variable domain, with the rest obtained from reference TRBV7-8 and TRBJ1-1, is as follows: GAGVSQSPRYKVAKRGQDVALRCDPISGHVSLFWYQQALGQGPEFLTYFQNEAQLDKSGLPSDRFFAERPEGSVSTLKIQRTQQEDSAVYLCASRWTGEGSEAFFGQGTRLTVV.

The chain employs TRBV21-1 and TRBJ2-2; TRBD2 is the table's D call, not checked against the DNA. TRBV21-1 has pseudogene status. The CDR3 totals 16 residues. This CDR3 reads CASSIPSGRGQRELFF. DNA of the CDR3: TGTGCCAGCAGCATCCCTAGCGGGAGGGGGCAGCGGGAGCTGTTTTTT.

This chain connects TRBV7-3 to TRBJ2-3; 8 bases align to TRBD2. V trimming: 6 bases; J trimming: 0 bases; junction bases outside the gene matches: 8. The CDR3 consists of 16 residues. The germline V gene has CDR1 SGHTA and CDR2 FQGTGA. The CDR3 region is CASSYISGTSTDTQYF. CDR3 DNA: TGTGCCAGCAGTTATATTAGCGGGACTAGCACAGATACGCAGTATTTT.

V and J are TRBV7-9 and TRBJ2-7; TRBD2 matches at 13 bases. J was trimmed by 1 base and V by 5 bases; bases with no gene match: 5. Germline CDR1 and CDR2: SEHNR and FQNEAQ (reference sequence). The CDR3 sequence is 16 residues long. CDR3 sequence: CASSPGGLAGSYEQYF. The CDR3 nucleotides read TGTGCCAGCAGCCCTGGGGGACTAGCGGGATCCTACGAGCAGTACTTC. Supplemented by reference TRBV7-9 and TRBJ2-7, the full variable domain reads DTGVSQNPRHKITKRGQNVTFRCDPISEHNRLYWYRQTLGQGPEFLTYFQNEAQLEKSRLLSDRFSAERPKGSFSTLEIQRTEQGDSAMYLCASSPGGLAGSYEQYFGPGTRLTVT.

The rearrangement uses TRBV5-1 and TRBJ2-3; 14 bases are shared with TRBD2. This CDR3 region has 17 residues. V dropped 2 bases and J dropped 3; count of bases not matched to a gene: 5. The V gene's germline CDR1 is SGHRS and CDR2 YFSETQ. The CDR3 here is CASSLGTSGRTTDTQYF. The CDR3 DNA follows: TGCGCCAGCAGCTTAGGGACTAGCGGGAGAACGACAGATACGCAGTATTTT.

There are a few counts of this clone. The V call is TRBV5-1, the J call TRBJ1-5; D call uncertain. V was pared by 1 base and J by 1 base, with 3 bases between. The CDR3 totals 13 residues. Germline CDR1 is SGHRS and CDR2 is YFSETQ. The CDR3 nucleotides are TGCGCCAGCAGCTTGTTAAGCAATCAGCCCCAGCATTTT. Protein sequence: CASSLLSNQPQHF.

The chain links TRBV7-2 to TRBJ2-5, with a weak D call TRBD1 (5 bases). The germline V gene has CDR1 SGHTA and CDR2 FQGNSA. The CDR3 covers 15 residues. V was shortened by 5 bases and J by 1 base, with 14 bases between the two germline ends. CDR3 DNA: TGTGCCAGCAGCCCCGGCAGGGCTAGCCAAGAGACCCAGTACTTC. Protein sequence: CASSPGRASQETQYF.

This chain links TRBV29-1 with TRBJ1-1, with a weak D call TRBD1 (6 bases). Germline V gene lookup returns CDR1 SQVTM and CDR2 ANQGSEA. With 6 bases removed from V and 4 bases from J, the gap between germline ends came to 12 bases. CDR3 length: 12 amino acids. As DNA, the CDR3 is TGCAGCGTCGAACCGGACAGCACTGAAGCTTTCTTT. Translating gives CSVEPDSTEAFF.

The genes are TRBV11-3 and TRBJ2-5; 8 bases fit TRBD1. The CDR3 runs 15 residues. V lost 1 base, J lost 1 base, and 2 bases stayed unmatched. The germline V gene encodes CDR1 SGHNT and CDR2 YENEEA. CDR3 coding DNA: TGTGCCAGCAGCTTAGGGACAGGGATCCAAGAGACCCAGTACTTC. Translating gives CASSLGTGIQETQYF. Variable domain in full (rest from reference TRBV11-3 and TRBJ2-5): EAGVVQSPRYKIIEKKQPVAFWCNPISGHNTLYWYLQNLGQGPELLIRYENEEAVDDSQLPKDRFSAERLKGVDSTLKIQPAELGDSAVYLCASSLGTGIQETQYFGPGTRLLVL.

J is TRBJ1-2 and V is TRBV6-5; D ambiguous. Germline V gene data show CDR1 as MNHEY and CDR2 as SVGAGI. The CDR3 is 13 amino acids. V was pared by 0 bases and J by 3 bases, with 5 bases between. The CDR3 here is CASSYSGDYGYTF. For the CDR3, the DNA is TGTGCCAGCAGTTACTCGGGAGACTATGGCTACACCTTC.

The V call is TRBV7-2, the J call TRBJ2-6; perhaps TRBD2 as D (7 bases). Deletions cut 5 bases from V and 0 bases from J, with 14 bases between. Per the germline V gene, CDR1 is SGHTA and CDR2 is FQGNSA. The CDR3 covers 17 residues. The DNA for the CDR3 is TGTGCCAGCAGCCTACAGGGAGGGGACTCTGGGGCCAACGTCCTGACTTTC. It translates to CASSLQGGDSGANVLTF.

CDR3 loop: CASRKTLFYEQFF. CDR3 DNA sequence: TGCGCCAGCAGGAAGACATTATTCTATGAGCAGTTCTTC. V usage is TRBV5-1 and J usage is TRBJ2-1; D call uncertain. V lost 5 bases and J 8 bases, leaving 14 bases between the germline ends. Germline assignment: CDR1 SGHRS and CDR2 YFSETQ. CDR3 length equals 13 residues. Combining the CDR3 with reference TRBV5-1 and TRBJ2-1 gives the whole variable domain KAGVTQTPRYLIKTRGQQVTLSCSPISGHRSVSWYQQTPGQGLQFLFEYFSETQRNKGNFPGRFSGRQFSNSRSEMNVSTLELGDSALYLCASRKTLFYEQFFGPGTRLTVL.

This chain links TRBV5-1 with TRBJ2-1; D is undetermined. The CDR3 loop spans 14 amino acids. Trimming stripped 4 bases from V and 0 bases from J, with 8 bases between. Germline values: CDR1 SGHRS, CDR2 YFSETQ. In DNA, the CDR3 is TGCGCCAGCAGCCCCGCTAGCTCCTACAATGAGCAGTTCTTC. It specifies CASSPASSYNEQFF.

The chain joins TRBV28 to TRBJ2-3; TRBD2 is a possible D gene (5 bases). Trimming took off 3 bases at V and 1 base at J, with 8 bases between the two ends. The CDR3 sequence is 14 residues long. Germline CDR1 MDHEN, CDR2 SYDVKM. The CDR3 here is CASSFLAGTDTQYF. The CDR3 DNA reads as TGTGCCAGCAGTTTTCTAGCTGGCACAGATACGCAGTATTTT. Supplemented by reference TRBV28 and TRBJ2-3, the full variable domain reads DVKVTQSSRYLVKRTGEKVFLECVQDMDHENMFWYRQDPGLGLRLIYFSYDVKMKEKGDIPEGYSVSREKKERFSLILESASTNQTSMYLCASSFLAGTDTQYFGPGTRLTVL.

This rearrangement joins TRBV4-3 to TRBJ2-1, with D unresolved. Per germline, CDR1 LGHNA and CDR2 YSLEER. This CDR3 is built from 15 residues. V was shortened by 0 bases and J by 0 bases, with 6 bases between the two germline ends. The CDR3 spells CASSQDISSYNEQFF. CDR3 bases: TGCGCCAGCAGCCAAGATATTAGCTCCTACAATGAGCAGTTCTTC.

The V call is TRBV29-1, the J call TRBJ2-1, with 13 positions matching TRBD2. The junction had 6 bases not matched to a gene; V was cut back by 5 bases and J by 8 bases. This CDR3 region has 14 residues. Germline CDR1 is SQVTM and CDR2 is ANQGSEA. Here the CDR3 DNA reads TGCAGCGTTCGGACTAGCGGGAGTGGCTATGAGCAGTTCTTC. As protein: CSVRTSGSGYEQFF.

V is TRBV6-5 and J is TRBJ2-1; 8 nucleotides align to TRBD2. Per the germline V gene, CDR1 is MNHEY and CDR2 is SVGAGI. With 0 bases clipped from V and 1 base from J, the junction kept 2 bases outside the gene matches. This CDR3 spans 16 amino acids. CDR3 nucleotides: TGTGCCAGCAGTTACTCTCCTAGCGGGTCCTACAATGAGCAGTTCTTC. This sequence encodes CASSYSPSGSYNEQFF.

The rearrangement uses TRBV7-6 and TRBJ2-3; D call uncertain. This CDR3 region has 15 residues. The germline gives CDR1 SGHVS, CDR2 FNYEAQ. V gave up 5 bases and J gave up 0 bases, with 12 bases separating them. CDR3 coding DNA: TGTGCCAGCAGCGACCGGGTCGGGAGCACAGATACGCAGTATTTT. This sequence encodes CASSDRVGSTDTQYF.

For this clone: The junction departs from germline at one end; a sequencing error may be responsible. Written as DNA, the CDR3 is TGCAGCGTTCCGCGGGAGTCCTTCAATGAGCAGTTCTTC. The encoded protein is CSVPRESFNEQFF. The chain uses TRBV29-1 and TRBJ2-1; 7 nucleotides match TRBD2. Germline assignment: CDR1 SQVTM and CDR2 ANQGSEA. CDR3 length: 13 residues.

This sequence joins TRBV30 and TRBJ2-5; 14 bases line up with TRBD2. The CDR3 has 15 amino acids. V shed 2 bases and J 6 bases; nucleotides not matched to a gene: 5. Germline CDR1 and CDR2: GTSNPN and SVGIG (reference sequence). The CDR3 protein is CAWSHGLAGGKTQYF. CDR3 nucleotides: TGTGCCTGGAGTCACGGACTAGCGGGAGGAAAGACCCAGTACTTC. Complete variable domain (other parts from reference TRBV30 and TRBJ2-5): SQTIHQWPATLVQPVGSPLSLECTVEGTSNPNLYWYRQAAGRGLQLLFYSVGIGQISSEVPQNLSASRPQDRQFILSSKKLLLSDSGFYLCAWSHGLAGGKTQYFGPGTRLLVL.

The rearrangement uses TRBV5-6 and TRBJ2-2, with 9 bases lining up with TRBD2. CDR3 length: 16 residues. The V segment lost 0 bases and the J segment 3 bases; nucleotides outside the gene matches: 3. Germline assignment: CDR1 SGHDT and CDR2 YYEEEE. CDR3 nucleotide sequence: TGTGCCAGCAGCTTGGGACTAGCGGAACACACCGGGGAGCTGTTTTTT. It codes for CASSLGLAEHTGELFF.

The chain recombines TRBV19 with TRBJ1-2; D may be TRBD1 (6 bases). Per the germline V gene, CDR1 is LNHDA and CDR2 is SQIVND (reference sequence). The CDR3 is 15 residues long. Trimming removed 4 bases from V and 4 bases from J, with 16 bases in between. The DNA of the CDR3 is TGTGCCAGTAGTACCGTTGAAGCAGGGGTCTATGGCTACACCTTC. It specifies CASSTVEAGVYGYTF.

The genes are TRBV6-1 and TRBJ2-7, with 14 positions matching TRBD2. V lost 1 base and J lost 6; bases outside the gene matches: 14. CDR3 length equals 19 residues. The germline CDR1 and CDR2 sequences are MNHNS and SASEGT. The CDR3 loop reads CASSEGIPGLAGGLREQYF. The CDR3 region has the DNA TGTGCCAGCAGTGAAGGAATACCCGGACTAGCGGGAGGCCTACGCGAGCAGTACTTC.

V and J are TRBV30 and TRBJ1-1, with D unresolved. Germline CDR1 reads GTSNPN; CDR2 reads SVGIG (reference sequence). V lost 3 bases and J lost 3, with 11 bases in between. This CDR3 comprises 13 residues. CDR3 protein: CAWREPKYTEAFF. CDR3 DNA: TGTGCCTGGAGGGAGCCGAAGTACACTGAAGCTTTCTTT.

This clone has just one count. The chain uses TRBV7-2 and TRBJ1-5; D possibly corresponds to TRBD1 (5 bases). With 4 bases removed from V and 5 bases from J, the gap between germline ends came to 15 bases. This CDR3 region has 15 residues. Germline V gene sequence: CDR1 SGHTA, CDR2 FQGNSA. The CDR3 DNA sequence: TGTGCCAGCAGCTCCATCAGGGATCAATATCAGCCCCAGCATTTT. Translating it yields CASSSIRDQYQPQHF. Variable domain in full (rest from reference TRBV7-2 and TRBJ1-5): GAGVSQSPSNKVTEKGKDVELRCDPISGHTALYWYRQSLGQGLEFLIYFQGNSAPDKSGLPSDRFSAERTGGSVSTLTIQRTQQEDSAVYLCASSSIRDQYQPQHFGDGTRLSIL.

This chain uses TRBV4-3 with TRBJ2-3, with 8 positions matching TRBD2. CDR3 length: 14 residues. J gave up 8 bases and V 0 bases, and 4 bases lay outside the gene matches. From germline, CDR1 is LGHNA and CDR2 YSLEER. CDR3 coding DNA: TGCGCCAGCAGCCAAGAAATCGCGGGGGGTACGCAGTATTTT. Its protein is CASSQEIAGGTQYF.

The chain uses TRBV19 and TRBJ2-7; 8 bases match TRBD1. V trimming: 4 bases; J trimming: 0 bases; junction bases outside the gene matches: 5. Germline CDR1 and CDR2: LNHDA and SQIVND (reference sequence). The CDR3 totals 15 residues. The CDR3 bases are TGTGCCAGTAGTAATATGGACAGGGACTCCTACGAGCAGTACTTC. This encodes CASSNMDRDSYEQYF. The full variable domain, in which reference TRBV19 and TRBJ2-7 provide the parts outside the CDR3, is DGGITQSPKYLFRKEGQNVTLSCEQNLNHDAMYWYRQDPGQGLRLIYYSQIVNDFQKGDIAEGYSVSREKKESFPLTVTSAQKNPTAFYLCASSNMDRDSYEQYFGPGTRLTVT.

V is TRBV6-1 and J is TRBJ2-7; D unresolved. This CDR3 is built from 15 residues. Deletions cut 3 bases from V and 2 bases from J, with 14 bases between. The germline V gene encodes CDR1 MNHNS and CDR2 SASEGT. The CDR3 here is CASSDEAGRPYEQYF. The CDR3 DNA is TGTGCCAGCAGTGATGAAGCAGGAAGACCCTACGAGCAGTACTTC.